The clone carrying this T cell receptor (beta chain) was detected a few times. Clones were sequenced by immunoSEQ multiplex PCR, and TCRdb holds only the in-frame ones, with some missing. The data hold roughly 14,000 clones, with roughly 85% observed a single time. The entry originates in a study of T cell changes during pregnancy in multiple sclerosis. The germline CDR1 and CDR2 sequences are MNHNS and SASEGT. The V end lost 5 bases, the J end lost 6 bases, and 14 bases lay between the germline ends. The CDR3 loop spans 13 amino acids. Material: CD8+ T cells from peripheral blood mononuclear cells, obtained in the first trimester of pregnancy. The receptor's source is a female donor with multiple sclerosis, enrolled in a pregnancy study. The gene calls are TRBV6-1 and TRBJ2-7; D may be TRBD2 (7 bases). The CDR3 nucleotides read TGTGCCAGCAGTAAGGGGGAGGGGGGCGAGCAGTACTTC. This encodes CASSKGEGGEQYF.